The 30 T cell receptor beta chains in this list originate from one sample, sequenced in a study of cytomegalovirus exposure and HLA in healthy donors. The PCR employed 60 Vbeta primers together with 13 Jbeta primers. The protocol was immunoSEQ multiplex PCR, while the TCRdb copy is restricted to in-frame clones and leaves out a portion. This sample has roughly 200,000 clones; around three quarters occur once, and the top ten carry 0.6% to 0.7%. The specimen was PBMCs. Receptors originate from a boy younger than 18 in good health and CMV-seronegative.

The genes are TRBV6-6 and TRBJ2-3, with TRBD2 identical over 10 bases. The germline V gene encodes CDR1 MNHNY and CDR2 SVGAGI (reference sequence). There are 16 residues in the CDR3. Germline trimming cut 6 bases from V and 2 bases from J; bases unmatched to any gene: 8. The CDR3 region is CASSLIAGGYTDTQYF. The CDR3 DNA is TGTGCCAGCAGCCTCATAGCGGGAGGTTACACAGATACGCAGTATTTT.

The chain couples TRBV23-1 to TRBJ2-7; the match to TRBD1 covers 7 bases. TRBV23-1 is annotated as an ORF whose role is uncertain. V trimming: 3 bases; J trimming: 4 bases; junction bases outside the gene matches: 9. The CDR3 loop spans 15 amino acids. CDR3 nucleotides: TGCGCCAGCAGTCATTTGGACAGGCTGCGATACGAGCAGTACTTC. As protein: CASSHLDRLRYEQYF.

The chain uses TRBV7-9 and TRBJ1-2; no reliable D call. Germline values: CDR1 SEHNR, CDR2 FQNEAQ (reference sequence). The CDR3 is 15 amino acids. V was shortened by 5 bases and J by 2 bases, with 15 bases between the two germline ends. The CDR3 loop reads CASSPREVFNYGYTF. The CDR3 DNA follows: TGTGCCAGCAGCCCGAGGGAGGTTTTCAACTATGGCTACACCTTC. Based on the CDR3 plus reference TRBV7-9 and TRBJ1-2, the full variable domain is DTGVSQNPRHKITKRGQNVTFRCDPISEHNRLYWYRQTLGQGPEFLTYFQNEAQLEKSRLLSDRFSAERPKGSFSTLEIQRTEQGDSAMYLCASSPREVFNYGYTFGSGTRLTVV.

The genes are TRBV9 and TRBJ1-1; TRBD1 is a possible D gene (5 bases). Germline CDR1 and CDR2: SGDLS and YYNGEE. The CDR3 is made up of 15 amino acids. Trimming took off 3 bases at V and 0 bases at J, with 12 bases between the two ends. The CDR3: CASSARQNVNTEAFF. The CDR3 bases are TGTGCCAGCAGCGCCCGACAGAACGTGAACACTGAAGCTTTCTTT.

The rearrangement links TRBV30 to TRBJ2-3; 8 nucleotides align to TRBD2. J gave up 2 bases and V 6 bases, and 7 bases lay outside the gene matches. Germline CDR1 GTSNPN, CDR2 SVGIG (reference sequence). The CDR3 is 14 amino acids. The CDR3 nucleotides are TGTGCCTGCCCCACAGCGGGAGCCACAGATACGCAGTATTTT. Its translation is CACPTAGATDTQYF.

As for this clone: Distinct nucleotide sequences in the sample also encode this CDR3. The J gene is TRBJ1-1, the V gene TRBV7-2, with D possibly matching TRBD1 (5 bases). Germline-derived CDR1 and CDR2 are SGHTA and FQGNSA. This CDR3 spans 14 amino acids. V lost 1 base to trimming and J lost 4 bases, with 10 bases between them. CDR3 sequence reads: CASSLDGRGTEAFF. The CDR3 DNA sequence: TGTGCCAGCAGCTTAGACGGGAGGGGCACTGAAGCTTTCTTT.

This chain joins TRBV9 and TRBJ2-7, with TRBD1 identical over 7 bases. The germline gives CDR1 SGDLS, CDR2 YYNGEE. The V segment lost 2 bases and the J segment 0 bases; nucleotides outside the gene matches: 8. The CDR3 spans 16 residues. This CDR3 reads CASSVRGQAYSYEQYF. In nucleotides, the CDR3 is TGTGCCAGCAGCGTGAGGGGGCAGGCTTACTCCTACGAGCAGTACTTC.

The chain uses TRBV6-5 and TRBJ1-4, with D unclear. Trimming removed 3 bases from V and 0 bases from J, with 8 bases in between. Looked up from germline, CDR1 is MNHEY and CDR2 is SVGAGI. The CDR3 sequence is 15 residues long. The CDR3 here is CASSYDRATNEKLFF. The CDR3 DNA reads as TGTGCCAGCAGTTATGATCGCGCAACTAATGAAAAACTGTTTTTT.

This chain connects TRBV13 to TRBJ1-1; TRBD1 is a possible D gene (5 bases). Trimming left V 4 bases short and J 1 base short, with 16 bases between. There are 16 residues in the CDR3. Germline-derived CDR1 and CDR2 are PRHDT and FYEKMQ (reference sequence). CDR3 coding DNA: TGTGCCAGCAGCTCCCCCCCAGGGAAGGGGAACACTGAAGCTTTCTTT. Its translation: CASSSPPGKGNTEAFF.

V gene TRBV29-1 combines with J gene TRBJ1-2; the D is unclear. The CDR3 is made up of 13 amino acids. Deletions cut 3 bases from V and 4 bases from J, with 12 bases between. Germline V gene sequence: CDR1 SQVTM, CDR2 ANQGSEA. Here the CDR3 reads CSVDWQARYGYTF. The CDR3 nucleotides read TGCAGCGTTGATTGGCAAGCGCGCTATGGCTACACCTTC.

In this sample, this clone turned up a few times. V gene TRBV2 combines with J gene TRBJ1-2, with D tentatively TRBD1 (5 bases). The CDR3 totals 19 residues. V was clipped by 3 bases and J by 1 base, with 24 bases between them. CDR1 is SNHLY, CDR2 FYNNEI, per germline. The chain's CDR3 is CASSDTMSFTGSLNYGYTF. CDR3 coding DNA: TGTGCCAGCAGTGACACCATGAGCTTTACAGGCTCCCTTAACTATGGCTACACCTTC.

This clone occurred a few times. The gene calls are TRBV2 and TRBJ1-2, with 9 bases matching TRBD1. Trimming at V came to 6 bases and at J to 8 bases, leaving 10 bases not matched to a gene. Germline CDR1 reads SNHLY; CDR2 reads FYNNEI. This CDR3 has 14 amino acids. The CDR3 protein is CASRERTGAGGYTF. In nucleotides, the CDR3 is TGTGCCAGCAGGGAACGGACAGGGGCGGGAGGCTACACCTTC.

This sequence joins TRBV11-3 and TRBJ2-2; the D is unclear. Trimming removed 4 bases at V and 0 bases at J, with 12 bases between. The germline CDR1 and CDR2 sequences are SGHNT and YENEEA. This CDR3 is 16 amino acids long. The CDR3 loop reads CASSSDLRANTGELFF. DNA for the CDR3: TGTGCCAGCAGCTCCGACTTGCGCGCGAACACCGGGGAGCTGTTTTTT.

This clone was seen only a few times. The chain carries TRBV10-3 and TRBJ1-2; 8 bases match TRBD1. Looked up from germline, CDR1 is ENHRY and CDR2 is SYGVKD. This CDR3 is 10 amino acids long. V was clipped by 9 bases and J by 6 bases; unmatched bases: 0. CDR3 DNA: TGTGCCATACAGGGGGATGGCTACACCTTC. Amino acids: CAIQGDGYTF.

The chain couples TRBV6-1 to TRBJ2-3, with no clear D. The CDR3 contains 15 residues. From germline, CDR1 is MNHNS and CDR2 SASEGT. Trimming removed 4 bases at V and 0 bases at J, with 11 bases between. The CDR3 DNA follows: TGTGCCAGCAGTGCTTCGACGGGTAGCACAGATACGCAGTATTTT. This encodes CASSASTGSTDTQYF.

J is TRBJ1-1 and V is TRBV2; D not resolved. This CDR3 region has 11 residues. Germline loops: CDR1 SNHLY, CDR2 FYNNEI. The CDR3 nucleotides are TGTGCTACGCTCGGGTACACTGAAGCTTTCTTT. It codes for CATLGYTEAFF.

The chain has TRBV19 and TRBJ2-3, with D tentatively TRBD2 (5 bases). Germline V gives CDR1 LNHDA, CDR2 SQIVND (reference sequence). The V end was cut by 5 bases, the J end by 6 bases, with 9 bases between. The CDR3 sequence is 12 residues long. In DNA form, the CDR3 reads TGTGCCAGTAGTTTAACTAGGGATACGCAGTATTTT. Translating gives CASSLTRDTQYF.

The chain recombines TRBV18 with TRBJ2-7; 7 positions match TRBD2. This CDR3 has 14 amino acids. With 3 bases clipped from V and 7 bases from J, the junction kept 9 bases outside the gene matches. CDR1 is KGHSH, CDR2 LQKENI, per germline. The CDR3 nucleotides are TGTGCCAGCTCACCTGGGGGGAGGGGCTTGGAGCAGTACTTC. Its translation: CASSPGGRGLEQYF.

This chain joins TRBV30 and TRBJ1-2; 8 positions match TRBD1. V was pared by 0 bases and J by 8 bases, with 11 bases of the junction left unmatched. The germline V gene has CDR1 GTSNPN and CDR2 SVGIG (reference sequence). The CDR3 is 15 residues long. This CDR3 is CAWSVDRETDGGYTF. CDR3 in DNA: TGTGCCTGGAGTGTGGACAGGGAGACAGACGGCGGCTACACCTTC. Combining the CDR3 with reference TRBV30 and TRBJ1-2 gives the whole variable domain SQTIHQWPATLVQPVGSPLSLECTVEGTSNPNLYWYRQAAGRGLQLLFYSVGIGQISSEVPQNLSASRPQDRQFILSSKKLLLSDSGFYLCAWSVDRETDGGYTFGSGTRLTVV.

The genes are TRBV11-3 and TRBJ2-7; the D gene is possibly TRBD1 (6 bases). V was shortened by 1 base and J by 2 bases, with 12 bases between the two germline ends. The CDR3 is 15 amino acids. Germline CDR1 SGHNT, CDR2 YENEEA. This chain's CDR3 is CASSLVAGEPYEQYF. The CDR3 DNA is TGTGCCAGCAGCTTAGTGGCAGGGGAGCCCTACGAGCAGTACTTC.

The rearrangement uses TRBV4-2 and TRBJ1-1; D is undetermined. This CDR3 is built from 13 residues. Deletions cut 0 bases from V and 3 bases from J, with 5 bases between. Per the germline V gene, CDR1 is LGHNA and CDR2 is YNFKEQ. The CDR3 nucleotides are TGTGCCAGCAGCCAAGATTCGGACACTGAAGCTTTCTTT. Its translation: CASSQDSDTEAFF.

This chain joins TRBV5-3 and TRBJ2-1; no reliable D call. TRBV5-3 has ORF status, its function being uncertain. Trimming cost V 4 bases and J 0 bases, with 14 bases left between them. The CDR3 runs to 16 residues. CDR3 DNA: TGTGCCAGAAGCCCCGGTAGTACGGTCTCCTACAATGAGCAGTTCTTC. As protein: CARSPGSTVSYNEQFF.

The chain has TRBV4-1 and TRBJ2-3, with D possibly TRBD1 on 5 matching bases. The germline V gene encodes CDR1 MGHRA and CDR2 YSYEKL. Trimming stripped 4 bases from V and 4 bases from J, with 6 bases between. The CDR3 extends over 12 amino acids. For the CDR3, the DNA is TGCGCCAGCAGCCGGGGCCCAGATACGCAGTATTTT. Its translation is CASSRGPDTQYF.

The chain couples TRBV5-6 to TRBJ1-1, with unresolved D. Deletions cut 1 base from V and 3 bases from J, with 4 bases between. The CDR3 has 12 amino acids. The V gene's germline CDR1 is SGHDT and CDR2 YYEEEE. CDR3 nucleotides: TGTGCCAGCAGCTTGCTCTACACTGAAGCTTTCTTT. The encoded protein is CASSLLYTEAFF.

The chain uses TRBV7-9 and TRBJ2-1; 8 nucleotides align to TRBD1. CDR1 SEHNR and CDR2 FQNEAQ come from the germline V gene (reference sequence). This CDR3 spans 14 amino acids. After removal of 5 bases from V and 4 bases from J, the junction contained 4 bases not matched to a gene. The DNA of the CDR3 is TGTGCCAGCAGCAAGCGACAGGGGTACAATGAGCAGTTCTTC. This encodes CASSKRQGYNEQFF.

This clone occurred a few times. The chain joins TRBV7-2 to TRBJ2-3; weak D call: TRBD2 (6 bases). Trimming left V 3 bases short and J 0 bases short, with 13 bases between. The length of the CDR3 is 16 residues. Germline assignment: CDR1 SGHTA and CDR2 FQGNSA. DNA for the CDR3: TGTGCCAGCAGCTTGTCCGCCGGGACTAGCACAGATACGCAGTATTTT. Amino acid sequence: CASSLSAGTSTDTQYF.

The chain is built from TRBV18 and TRBJ2-7; 9 bases line up with TRBD2. V gave up 2 bases and J gave up 2 bases; unmatched junction bases: 4. In germline, CDR1 is KGHSH, CDR2 LQKENI. The CDR3 extends over 15 amino acids. For the CDR3, the DNA is TGTGCCAGCTCACCAGCTCGCGGGGGGGCCTACGAGCAGTACTTC. Its protein product is CASSPARGGAYEQYF.

This clone was observed a handful of times. The chain employs TRBV4-3 and TRBJ2-2; D is uncertain. V lost 0 bases to trimming and J lost 5 bases, with 10 bases between them. Looked up from germline, CDR1 is LGHNA and CDR2 is YSLEER. The CDR3 extends over 15 amino acids. In DNA form, the CDR3 reads TGCGCCAGCAGCCAAGATACGTTGCGGACCGGGGAGCTGTTTTTT. Amino acids: CASSQDTLRTGELFF.

V gene TRBV6-1 combines with J gene TRBJ1-1, with 8 bases aligning to TRBD1. Germline V lookup: CDR1 MNHNS, CDR2 SASEGT. Germline trimming cut 4 bases from V and 3 bases from J; bases unmatched to any gene: 4. CDR3 length equals 14 residues. The CDR3 region is CASSGTGRDTEAFF. CDR3 nucleotides: TGTGCCAGCAGTGGGACAGGGCGGGACACTGAAGCTTTCTTT.

The CDR3 reads CASSLRGPGRGGTEAFF. CDR3 in DNA: TGTGCCAGCAGTTTAAGGGGGCCAGGGCGGGGGGGCACTGAAGCTTTCTTT. This chain links TRBV27 with TRBJ1-1; 7 nucleotides align to TRBD1. The trim removed 2 bases at V and 4 bases at J, leaving 13 bases unmatched. The length of the CDR3 is 17 residues. The germline CDR1 and CDR2 sequences are MNHEY and SMNVEV (reference sequence).